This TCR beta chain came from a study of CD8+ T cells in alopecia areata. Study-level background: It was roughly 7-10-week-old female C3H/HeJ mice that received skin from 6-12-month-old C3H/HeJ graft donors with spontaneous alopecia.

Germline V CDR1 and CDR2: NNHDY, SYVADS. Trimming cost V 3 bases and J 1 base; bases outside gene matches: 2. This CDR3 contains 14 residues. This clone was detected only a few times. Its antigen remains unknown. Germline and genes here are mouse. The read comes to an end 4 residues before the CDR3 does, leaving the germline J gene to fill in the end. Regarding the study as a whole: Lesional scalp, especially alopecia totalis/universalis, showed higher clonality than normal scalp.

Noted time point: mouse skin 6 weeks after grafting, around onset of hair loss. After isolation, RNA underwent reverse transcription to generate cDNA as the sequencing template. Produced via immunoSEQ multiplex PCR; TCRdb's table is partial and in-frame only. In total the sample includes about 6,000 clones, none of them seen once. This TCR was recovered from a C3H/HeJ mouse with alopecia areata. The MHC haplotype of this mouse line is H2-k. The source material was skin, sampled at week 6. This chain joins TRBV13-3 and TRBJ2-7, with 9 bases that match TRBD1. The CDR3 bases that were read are TGTGCCAGCAGTGTGGACAGGGGTTCCTAT. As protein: CASSVDRGSY. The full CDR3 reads CASSVDRGSYEQYF.